A selection of T cell receptor beta chains follows, all from one sample in a study of early T cells in non-severe SARS-CoV-2 infection. One entry per CDR3 protein results from TCRdb running MiXCR on the 5' RACE reads. The sample includes tens of thousands of distinct CDR3 sequences, roughly 5.3% of them seen just once. The sequencing sample was made of whole blood. The source of these receptors is an adult who was a healthcare worker with PCR-confirmed SARS-CoV-2 infection or an uninfected control (not recorded which). Both conserved end residues are part of each CDR3. A D gene is named only where the DNA matches it firmly. Some rows mark clone size as missing; the rest say once, few, many or name a class of expanded clone.

D: -; size: many; V: TRBV11-2; length: 13; J: TRBJ2-7; DNA: TGTGCCAGCACGGACCAGCCGCTAGGCGAGCAGTACTTC; CDR3: CASTDQPLGEQYF
D: TRBD1; size: many; V: TRBV7-3; length: 12; J: TRBJ2-2; DNA: TGTGCCAGCAACACAGGGGCCGGGGAGCTGTTTTTT; CDR3: CASNTGAGELFF
D: -; size: many; V: TRBV7-9; length: 13; J: TRBJ2-7; DNA: TGTGCCAGCAGCCCCGAAAATCAGTCAGGGCAGTACTTC; CDR3: CASSPENQSGQYF
D: -; size: many; V: TRBV7-8; length: 17; J: TRBJ2-5; DNA: TGTGCCAGCAGCTTAGTAGTAACCTCGGGACGGAAAGAGACCCAGTACTTC; CDR3: CASSLVVTSGRKETQYF
D: -; size: many; V: TRBV7-9; length: 13; J: TRBJ1-6; DNA: TGTGCCAGCAGCTTAGGGGGCAGCGGGCTTCTCCACTTT; CDR3: CASSLGGSGLLHF
D: -; size: many; V: TRBV10-3; length: 12; J: TRBJ1-6; DNA: TGTGCCATCAGCCCCGGGGATTCACCCCTCCACTTT; CDR3: CAISPGDSPLHF
D: -; size: few; V: TRBV14; length: 14; J: TRBJ1-4; DNA: TGTGCCAGCAGCCCGACTCACCGAGGGGAAAAACTGTTTTTT; CDR3: CASSPTHRGEKLFF
D: -; size: many; V: TRBV6-1; length: 11; J: TRBJ2-3; DNA: TGTGCCACACAAAGCACAGATACGCAGTATTTT; CDR3: CATQSTDTQYF
D: -; size: many; V: TRBV20-1; length: 16; J: TRBJ2-2; DNA: TGCAGTGCTAGACTAGGGAGGTTGGGCGACACCGGGGAGCTGTTTTTT; CDR3: CSARLGRLGDTGELFF
D: -; size: few; V: TRBV10-1; length: 13; J: TRBJ1-5; DNA: TGCGCCAGCAGTGAAAGGGCGGATCAGCCCCAGCATTTT; CDR3: CASSERADQPQHF
D: TRBD1; size: -; V: TRBV6-6; length: 15; J: TRBJ1-5; DNA: TGTGCCAGCAGGCCCAACAGGGGGCCCAATCAGCCCCAGCATTTT; CDR3: CASRPNRGPNQPQHF
D: -; size: -; V: TRBV19; length: 13; J: TRBJ2-5; DNA: TGTGCCAGTAGTCTGGCCGATCAAGAGACCCAGTACTTC; CDR3: CASSLADQETQYF
D: TRBD1; size: few; V: TRBV11-3; length: 15; J: TRBJ2-1; DNA: TGTGCCAGCAGCTTGAGGCAGGGGGCTTCGAGTGAGCAGTTCTTC; CDR3: CASSLRQGASSEQFF
D: TRBD2; size: many; V: TRBV25-1; length: 13; J: TRBJ2-5; DNA: TGTGCCAGCAGTCTAGCGGGGGGAGAGACCCAGTACTTC; CDR3: CASSLAGGETQYF
D: -; size: medium-sized; V: TRBV28; length: 12; J: TRBJ2-7; DNA: TGTGCCAGCAGTTTATTCGCCCGGGAGCAGTACTTC; CDR3: CASSLFAREQYF
D: -; size: many; V: TRBV7-8; length: 16; J: TRBJ1-2; DNA: TGTGCCAGCAGCTTAGAAGGGCCCGGTACTAACTATGGCTACACCTTC; CDR3: CASSLEGPGTNYGYTF
D: -; size: few; V: TRBV5-6; length: 14; J: TRBJ1-2; DNA: TGTGCCAGCAGCTCTCTCAGGAGGGCGTCTGGCTACACCTTC; CDR3: CASSSLRRASGYTF
D: -; size: many; V: TRBV7-2; length: 15; J: TRBJ2-4; DNA: TGTGCCAGCAGCTTAGAGAGGGCTGCCAAAAACATTCAGTACTTC; CDR3: CASSLERAAKNIQYF
D: TRBD1; size: few; V: TRBV29-1; length: 12; J: TRBJ2-4; DNA: TGCAGCGTTGGGGGACAGGGAGACATTCAGTACTTC; CDR3: CSVGGQGDIQYF
D: -; size: many; V: TRBV12-3/TRBV12-4; length: 15; J: TRBJ1-5; DNA: TGTGCCAGCAGCCCCCTCGGAGGATCCAATCAGCCCCAGCATTTT; CDR3: CASSPLGGSNQPQHF
D: TRBD1; size: -; V: TRBV12-3/TRBV12-4; length: 13; J: TRBJ1-2; DNA: TGTGCCAGCAGCCCCGACAGGGGTGGTGGCTACACCTTC; CDR3: CASSPDRGGGYTF
D: TRBD2; size: many; V: TRBV10-3; length: 15; J: TRBJ2-3; DNA: TGTGCCGCGGCCTCGCTAGCGGGGTTCACAGATACGCAGTATTTT; CDR3: CAAASLAGFTDTQYF
D: -; size: many; V: TRBV5-5; length: 17; J: TRBJ1-5; DNA: TGTGCCAGCAGCTTGGACCTGCAGGAGTATAGCAATCAGCCCCAGCATTTT; CDR3: CASSLDLQEYSNQPQHF
D: -; size: -; V: TRBV11-1; length: 17; J: TRBJ2-2; DNA: TGTGCCAGCAGCTTAGTCGGGCTGACAGGCTACACCGGGGAGCTGTTTTTT; CDR3: CASSLVGLTGYTGELFF
D: TRBD1; size: many; V: TRBV7-3; length: 16; J: TRBJ2-1; DNA: TGTGCCAGCAGCTTATGGGCAGGGGGCGTAAACAATGAGCAGTTCTTC; CDR3: CASSLWAGGVNNEQFF
D: TRBD2; size: few; V: TRBV11-2; length: 13; J: TRBJ2-7; DNA: TGTGCCAGCAGCTTCGGCGGGGGGTACGAGCAGTACTTC; CDR3: CASSFGGGYEQYF
D: -; size: many; V: TRBV7-6; length: 12; J: TRBJ1-1; DNA: TGTGCCACCAGAAGTGGGGAAGATGAAGCTTTCTTT; CDR3: CATRSGEDEAFF
D: -; size: few; V: TRBV29-1; length: 14; J: TRBJ2-1; DNA: TGCAGCGTTGGCGTGGACATATCCTACAATGAGCAGTTCTTC; CDR3: CSVGVDISYNEQFF
D: -; size: few; V: TRBV12-3/TRBV12-4; length: 15; J: TRBJ1-1; DNA: TGTGCCAGCAGTTTGAACCGGATCCTGAACACTGAAGCTTTCTTT; CDR3: CASSLNRILNTEAFF
D: TRBD2; size: many; V: TRBV12-3/TRBV12-4; length: 16; J: TRBJ2-1; DNA: TGTGCCAGCAGTCCCGCCTCCAGCGGGGGGTACAATGAGCAGTTCTTC; CDR3: CASSPASSGGYNEQFF
D: TRBD1; size: many; V: TRBV18; length: 15; J: TRBJ2-2; DNA: TGTGCCAGCTCACCGGGACAGGCGAACACCGGGGAGCTGTTTTTT; CDR3: CASSPGQANTGELFF
D: -; size: -; V: TRBV10-1; length: 13; J: TRBJ1-1; DNA: TGCGCCAGCAGTGAAGGAGCCGGTACTGAAGCTTTCTTT; CDR3: CASSEGAGTEAFF
D: -; size: few; V: TRBV11-2; length: 14; J: TRBJ2-2; DNA: TGTGCCAGCAGCATAGGGCCTCCGGGCGGGGAGCTGTTTTTT; CDR3: CASSIGPPGGELFF
D: TRBD2; size: many; V: TRBV7-9; length: 15; J: TRBJ2-2; DNA: TGTGCCAGCAGCCCCAGGACGGGACTAACCGGGGAGCTGTTTTTT; CDR3: CASSPRTGLTGELFF
D: -; size: -; V: TRBV2; length: 14; J: TRBJ1-5; DNA: TGTGCCAGCGCTACTGGACGGAGCAATCAGCCCCAGCATTTT; CDR3: CASATGRSNQPQHF
D: -; size: many; V: TRBV7-6; length: 14; J: TRBJ2-2; DNA: TGTGCCAGCAGCTTAGGTTCGGGGACCGGGGAGCTGTTTTTT; CDR3: CASSLGSGTGELFF
D: TRBD1; size: many; V: TRBV14; length: 13; J: TRBJ1-1; DNA: TGTGCCAGTCAGAGGACAGGGAGGACTGAAGCTTTCTTT; CDR3: CASQRTGRTEAFF
D: -; size: few; V: TRBV18; length: 16; J: TRBJ1-6; DNA: TGTGCCAGCTCAACAGGGCGGGGCTCCTATAATTCACCCCTCCACTTT; CDR3: CASSTGRGSYNSPLHF
D: -; size: many; V: TRBV19; length: 23; J: TRBJ1-1; DNA: TGTGCCAGTAGTATAAGTTGGGGGGCAGCGTGGGTAGAGGGGATGATCATGAACACTGAAGCTTTCTTT; CDR3: CASSISWGAAWVEGMIMNTEAFF
D: -; size: many; V: TRBV27; length: 11; J: TRBJ2-5; DNA: TGTGCCAGCACCCGGGGGGAGACCCAGTACTTC; CDR3: CASTRGETQYF
D: TRBD2; size: -; V: TRBV6-4; length: 16; J: TRBJ2-3; DNA: TGTGCCAGCAGTGAATCGGCGGGGGGTAGCACAGATACGCAGTATTTT; CDR3: CASSESAGGSTDTQYF
D: -; size: many; V: TRBV6-2/TRBV6-3; length: 18; J: TRBJ2-6; DNA: TGTGCCAGCAGCCCTTTAGGGGGGCTAAGCTCTGGGGCCAACGTCCTGACTTTC; CDR3: CASSPLGGLSSGANVLTF
D: TRBD1; size: many; V: TRBV25-1; length: 13; J: TRBJ1-1; DNA: TGTGCCAGCAGTTTGACAGGGAGTACTGAAGCTTTCTTT; CDR3: CASSLTGSTEAFF
D: -; size: many; V: TRBV7-3; length: 12; J: TRBJ2-1; DNA: TGTGCCAGCAGCCAGACATTGGGGGAGCAGTTCTTC; CDR3: CASSQTLGEQFF
D: -; size: many; V: TRBV7-2; length: 13; J: TRBJ2-1; DNA: TGTGCCAGCAGCTTAAGGGACTACAATGAGCAGTTCTTC; CDR3: CASSLRDYNEQFF
D: -; size: many; V: TRBV28; length: 15; J: TRBJ1-2; DNA: TGTGCCAGCAGTTTCGAGGGAGGACAAAACTATGGCTACACCTTC; CDR3: CASSFEGGQNYGYTF
D: -; size: many; V: TRBV19; length: 14; J: TRBJ1-2; DNA: TGTGCCAGTAGTATCGTCGGCAGGGGAGGAGGCTACACCTTC; CDR3: CASSIVGRGGGYTF
D: TRBD1; size: -; V: TRBV6-5; length: 16; J: TRBJ2-5; DNA: TGTGCCAGCAGTCCCAGGACAGGGGGCAATCAAGAGACCCAGTACTTC; CDR3: CASSPRTGGNQETQYF